This TCR beta chain was recorded in a study of human T cells and chemical hapten exposure. V lost 8 bases and J 2 bases, leaving 9 bases between the germline ends. This CDR3 region has 12 residues. Germline loops: CDR1 SNHLY, CDR2 FYNNEI. Authors' methods: Samples had a median of around 92,000 TCRs, ranging 23,224 to 690,600. From the RACE reads, TCRdb called clonotypes with MiXCR, one entry per CDR3 protein. These V and J calls are TCRdb output, not the study's own analysis. The repertoire includes more than 70,000 distinct CDR3 sequences, 7.5% to 9.5% of them detected once, and 2.6% sits in the top ten. At least ten counts were recorded for this clonotype. Time point defined: pre-sensitization, week 0. Regarding treatment: therapeutic diphenylcyclopropenone sensitization with weekly scalp DPC.

The TCR comes from a middle-aged man with alopecia areata. Some clones in this sample may be carry-over from other donors' samples. V gene TRBV2 combines with J gene TRBJ1-1; D is uncertain. The material was whole blood, obtained in connection with sensitization to the hapten diphenylcyclopropenone (DPC). The chain's CDR3 is CASGVINTEAFF. Written as DNA, the CDR3 is TGTGCCAGCGGGGTAATAAACACTGAAGCTTTCTTT.